This T cell receptor (beta chain) came from a study of cytomegalovirus exposure and HLA in healthy donors. The study's findings and limits: Most subjects had HLA-A and HLA-B alleles reportedly predicted accurately by TCR beta sequences. Certain sequence variants were highly shared and formed a cluster, and this cluster was likely a sequencing artifact.

V was shortened by 1 base and J by 7 bases, with 10 bases between the two germline ends. The CDR3 length is 13 residues. Germline V gene lookup returns CDR1 LNHDA and CDR2 SQIVND (reference sequence). The PCR had 60 Vbeta and 13 Jbeta primers. Data came from immunoSEQ multiplex PCR; TCRdb stores just in-frame clones and leaves some out. The table has fewer than 80,000 clones, roughly four fifths seen once; the top ten hold 11%. As concerns this clone: Antigen: not known.

The sequence derives from a woman aged 55 to 70 in good health and CMV-seropositive. Sequenced sample: PBMCs. The genes are TRBV19 and TRBJ1-2; no firm D call. As DNA, the CDR3 is TGTGCCAGTAGTATAGTAGGAGGGTCTGGCTACACCTTC. Translated, it gives CASSIVGGSGYTF. The full variable domain, in which reference TRBV19 and TRBJ1-2 provide the parts outside the CDR3, is DGGITQSPKYLFRKEGQNVTLSCEQNLNHDAMYWYRQDPGQGLRLIYYSQIVNDFQKGDIAEGYSVSREKKESFPLTVTSAQKNPTAFYLCASSIVGGSGYTFGSGTRLTVV.